This T cell receptor (beta chain) was obtained from a study of cytotoxic CD8 clonotypes in ibrutinib-treated CLL. TCRdb's table, derived via immunoSEQ multiplex PCR, lists solely in-frame clones and lacks some. This sample has about 85,000 clones, with roughly three quarters found just once. V was shortened by 1 base and J by 6 bases, with 8 bases between the two germline ends. The germline gives CDR1 MGHRA, CDR2 YSYEKL. This CDR3 has 13 amino acids. The gene calls are TRBV4-1 and TRBJ2-3, with D hard to call. This clonotype was sampled from a human donor with chronic lymphocytic leukemia. The specimen comprised PBMCs, sampled after 12 months of ibrutinib treatment. The CDR3 spells CASSQGFEDTQYF. The CDR3 DNA reads as TGCGCCAGCAGCCAAGGATTCGAGGATACGCAGTATTTT.